The 10 T cell receptor beta chains below all came from one sample that was sequenced in a study of blood T cell repertoires in COVID-19 (dated by TCRdb to the early 2020s). To prepare the library, the immunoSEQ multiplex PCR assay was applied. What TCRdb holds here is the immuneACCESS table cut down to in-frame rearrangements. Part of the clones is not present; checked against another copy, under half of the missing clones reflect an unresolved V gene, and the others are unexplained. The sample contains some 40,000 clones, roughly 90% of them found a single time. The ten largest clones capture around 21% of the sample. Sequencing was carried out using peripheral blood. Receptors originate from a man aged 60-69 years with acute or convalescent COVID-19.

The chain carries TRBV4-1 and TRBJ1-5; 7 nucleotides line up with TRBD1. Per germline, CDR1 MGHRA and CDR2 YSYEKL. CDR3 size: 15 residues. With V trimmed by 3 bases and J by 3 bases, 5 bases remained unmatched. The CDR3 sequence is CASSQTGQHNQPQHF. The CDR3 DNA reads TGCGCCAGCAGCCAGACAGGGCAACACAATCAGCCCCAGCATTTT.

This chain uses TRBV5-1 with TRBJ2-3, with D perhaps matching TRBD1 (5 bases). CDR1 is SGHRS and CDR2 is YFSETQ in the germline V gene. Trimming removed 7 bases at V and 0 bases at J, with 15 bases between. The CDR3 has 15 residues. CDR3 nucleotides: TGCGCCAGCTCGCAGCAGGGTAGAAGCACAGATACGCAGTATTTT. It codes for CASSQQGRSTDTQYF.

The rearrangement uses TRBV7-9 and TRBJ2-3; 9 nucleotides match TRBD2. There are 15 residues in the CDR3. The J segment lost 0 bases and the V segment lost 8 bases, leaving 6 bases of the junction unmatched. The germline V gene has CDR1 SEHNR and CDR2 FQNEAQ (reference sequence). The CDR3 nucleotides are TGTGCCAGCTCCCCTAGCGGGGTAAGCACAGATACGCAGTATTTT. Protein product: CASSPSGVSTDTQYF.

The chain joins TRBV7-9 to TRBJ1-1; possible D gene TRBD1, 6 bases. Germline V CDR1 and CDR2: SEHNR, FQNEAQ (reference sequence). The CDR3 contains 17 residues. Trimming pared 2 bases from V and 0 bases from J, leaving 16 bases between. CDR3 sequence: CASSLLLGHFMNTEAFF. In DNA, the CDR3 is TGTGCCAGCAGCTTATTGTTGGGACACTTCATGAACACTGAAGCTTTCTTT. The full variable domain, its missing parts supplied by reference TRBV7-9 and TRBJ1-1, is DTGVSQNPRHKITKRGQNVTFRCDPISEHNRLYWYRQTLGQGPEFLTYFQNEAQLEKSRLLSDRFSAERPKGSFSTLEIQRTEQGDSAMYLCASSLLLGHFMNTEAFFGQGTRLTVV.

The chain links TRBV5-4 to TRBJ2-5; 7 bases match TRBD2. The CDR3 is made up of 17 amino acids. CDR1 is SGHNT and CDR2 is YYREEE in the germline V gene (reference sequence). The J segment lost 5 bases and the V segment lost 0 bases, leaving 13 bases of the junction unmatched. For the CDR3, the DNA is TGTGCCAGCAGCTTGGCATACGCGGGAGATCTCGGGGAGACCCAGTACTTC. Its protein is CASSLAYAGDLGETQYF.

The V call is TRBV2, the J call TRBJ1-5; a possible D gene is TRBD1 (5 bases). V was shortened by 9 bases and J by 5 bases, with 17 bases between the two germline ends. The CDR3 has 14 amino acids. In germline, CDR1 is SNHLY, CDR2 FYNNEI. CDR3: CASCREGFHQPQHF. CDR3 bases: TGTGCCAGTTGCAGGGAGGGGTTTCATCAGCCCCAGCATTTT.

V usage is TRBV11-3 and J usage is TRBJ1-1, with TRBD1 matching 8 bases. The CDR3 contains 16 residues. Germline assignment: CDR1 SGHNT and CDR2 YENEEA. Germline trimming cut 5 bases from V and 7 bases from J; bases unmatched to any gene: 15. The CDR3 DNA reads as TGTGCCAGCAGCCCTAGGTTTACAGGGGGGGCGAATGAAGCTTTCTTT. This codes for CASSPRFTGGANEAFF.

The chain uses TRBV9 and TRBJ2-5; 10 bases agree with TRBD2. The CDR3 loop spans 17 amino acids. Germline lookup yields CDR1 SGDLS and CDR2 YYNGEE. J lost 2 bases, V lost 5 bases, and 12 bases had no gene match. The CDR3 protein is CASSQFLLAGPQETQYF. In DNA form, the CDR3 reads TGTGCCAGCAGTCAATTTCTACTAGCGGGACCACAAGAGACCCAGTACTTC.

The rearrangement links TRBV30 to TRBJ1-5, with D possibly being TRBD1 (5 bases). V was trimmed by 5 bases and J by 7 bases, leaving 12 bases between them. Germline CDR1 is GTSNPN and CDR2 is SVGIG (reference sequence). CDR3 length equals 12 residues. The CDR3 protein is CAWSTVGQPQHF. The CDR3 DNA reads TGTGCCTGGTCGACAGTCGGGCAGCCCCAGCATTTT.

J is TRBJ2-1 and V is TRBV2; the D gene is possibly TRBD2 (6 bases). The V and J ends lost 8 bases and 4 bases respectively, with 15 bases between them. The length of the CDR3 is 14 residues. Germline CDR1 SNHLY, CDR2 FYNNEI. The CDR3 DNA follows: TGTGCCAGCGTCGGGAGCTCAGCTTACAATGAGCAGTTCTTC. The encoded protein is CASVGSSAYNEQFF.